The rows below give T cell receptor beta chains drawn from one sample of a study of PD-1 blockade in mismatch repair-deficient tumors. The repertoire was sequenced with immunoSEQ multiplex PCR; TCRdb's copy has only in-frame clones and lacks some. Here the sample spans approximately 110,000 clones, about three quarters being singletons. The sequenced sample was peripheral blood, obtained about 13 months after starting pembrolizumab. These receptors all stem from an adult with mismatch repair-deficient cancer. CDR3s include the opening cysteine and the closing phenylalanine or tryptophan. Each record gives: J gene, clone size, D gene, V gene, CDR3 protein, CDR3 DNA. A D gene is named only where the DNA matches it firmly. Clone size is stated in some rows and not others, as once, few, many or a class when expanded.

TRBJ2-7 | few | . | TRBV4-1 | CASSRLASDEQYF | TGCGCCAGCAGCCGGCTAGCGAGTGACGAGCAGTACTTC
TRBJ2-7 | . | . | TRBV5-8 | CASWDGASYEQYF | TGTGCCAGCTGGGACGGAGCCTCCTACGAGCAGTACTTC
TRBJ1-5 | few | . | TRBV6-1 | CASSDSGAGNQPQHF | TGTGCCAGCAGTGATTCAGGGGCTGGTAATCAGCCCCAGCATTTT
TRBJ2-7 | medium-sized | TRBD2 | TRBV25-1 | CASSLAGGGEQYF | TGTGCCAGCAGTCTAGCGGGAGGAGGGGAGCAGTACTTC
TRBJ2-3 | . | TRBD2 | TRBV7-2 | CASTPAGGSTDTQYF | TGTGCCAGCACTCCTGCGGGAGGGAGCACAGATACGCAGTATTTT
TRBJ2-5 | few | . | TRBV2 | CASTFGETQYF | TGTGCCAGCACGTTTGGAGAGACCCAGTACTTC
TRBJ1-2 | . | . | TRBV11-2 | CASSLVPPGYTF | TGTGCCAGCAGCTTAGTCCCCCCTGGCTACACCTTC
TRBJ1-1 | . | . | TRBV4-2 | CASSQGTDLNTEAFF | TGTGCCAGCAGCCAAGGGACAGACCTGAACACTGAAGCTTTCTTT
TRBJ2-1 | once | TRBD2 | TRBV7-2 | CASSLGTSGRDEQFF | TGTGCCAGCAGCTTAGGTACTAGCGGGAGAGATGAGCAGTTCTTC
TRBJ1-3 | . | . | TRBV9 | CASSVEAASGNTIYF | TGTGCCAGCAGCGTAGAGGCAGCCTCTGGAAACACCATATATTTT
TRBJ2-7 | . | . | TRBV11-1 | CASSGGRRGEQYF | TGTGCCAGCAGCGGCGGTCGGAGGGGCGAGCAGTACTTC
TRBJ2-7 | once | TRBD1 | TRBV11-2 | CASQDPGTGTTYEQYF | TGTGCCAGCCAAGACCCGGGGACAGGGACAACCTACGAGCAGTACTTC
TRBJ2-3 | . | . | TRBV19 | CASSSLGTLRTDTQYF | TGTGCCAGTAGTTCCCTGGGCACCTTGAGGACAGATACGCAGTATTTT
TRBJ2-3 | . | . | TRBV7-3 | CASSLRSRSTTDTQYF | TGTGCCAGCAGCTTGCGAAGCAGGAGCACCACAGATACGCAGTATTTT
TRBJ2-6 | . | . | TRBV11-2 | CASSLVGFTGANVLTF | TGTGCCAGCAGCTTAGTCGGCTTCACGGGGGCCAACGTCCTGACTTTC
TRBJ2-1 | . | . | TRBV9 | CASSITGEAHNEQFF | TGTGCCAGCAGCATTACAGGGGAGGCTCACAATGAGCAGTTCTTC
TRBJ2-1 | many | . | TRBV27 | CASSLGGNEQFF | TGTGCCAGCAGTCTAGGGGGCAATGAGCAGTTCTTC
TRBJ1-2 | . | . | TRBV6-6 | CASSLQGGANYGYTF | TGTGCCAGCAGTTTACAGGGTGGGGCTAACTATGGCTACACCTTC
TRBJ1-1 | . | . | TRBV5-4 | CASSLAGREEAFF | TGTGCCAGCAGCTTGGCAGGCCGGGAGGAAGCTTTCTTT
TRBJ2-7 | . | . | TRBV4-1 | CASSQEAISYEQYF | TGCGCCAGCAGCCAAGAGGCGATTTCCTACGAGCAGTACTTC
TRBJ1-1 | . | . | TRBV7-2 | CASSKEGERGTEAFF | TGTGCCAGCAGCAAAGAGGGGGAAAGGGGGACTGAAGCTTTCTTT
TRBJ2-3 | . | . | TRBV19 | CASTRVLMTDTQYF | TGTGCCAGTACCAGGGTTTTGATGACAGATACGCAGTATTTT
TRBJ1-3 | once | . | TRBV9 | CASSPGLSENTIYF | TGTGCCAGCAGCCCAGGACTATCCGAAAACACCATATATTTT
TRBJ2-2 | . | TRBD2 | TRBV11-3 | CASSPWAGVKTGELFF | TGTGCCAGCAGCCCCTGGGCGGGAGTAAAGACCGGGGAGCTGTTTTTT
TRBJ1-4 | . | . | TRBV5-1 | CASSLDSFAGTNEKLFF | TGCGCCAGCAGCTTGGATTCATTTGCGGGAACTAATGAAAAACTGTTTTTT
TRBJ2-6 | . | . | TRBV11-2 | CASSSVWDAGANVLTF | TGTGCCAGCAGCTCCGTTTGGGATGCTGGGGCCAACGTCCTGACTTTC
TRBJ2-1 | . | TRBD2 | TRBV7-6 | CASSSLAGVAYNEQFF | TGTGCCAGCAGCTCCTTAGCGGGAGTAGCTTACAATGAGCAGTTCTTC
TRBJ2-2 | . | . | TRBV19 | CASSPLRGGTGNTGELFF | TGTGCCAGTAGTCCCTTGAGGGGAGGGACAGGGAACACCGGGGAGCTGTTTTTT
TRBJ1-1 | . | . | TRBV27 | CASRREVANTEAFF | TGTGCCAGCCGTCGGGAGGTTGCGAACACTGAAGCTTTCTTT
TRBJ1-2 | . | . | TRBV7-9 | CASSFRDVDGYTF | TGTGCCAGCAGCTTCCGGGACGTGGATGGCTACACCTTC
TRBJ2-7 | . | TRBD2 | TRBV2 | CASTTQASGSGEQYF | TGTGCCAGCACGACCCAAGCTAGCGGGAGTGGAGAGCAGTACTTC
TRBJ1-4 | . | . | TRBV10-2 | CASGSGATNEKLFF | TGCGCCAGCGGATCAGGTGCAACTAATGAAAAACTGTTTTTT
TRBJ1-2 | . | . | TRBV27 | CASSLRRGNGYTF | TGTGCCAGCAGTTTGAGGAGGGGAAATGGCTACACCTTC
TRBJ2-1 | . | . | TRBV4-2 | CASSQGGGEYNEQFF | TGTGCCAGCAGCCAAGGGGGGGGCGAATACAATGAGCAGTTCTTC
TRBJ2-5 | . | . | TRBV7-9 | CASSWGGRTQETQYF | TGTGCCAGCAGCTGGGGAGGACGGACCCAAGAGACCCAGTACTTC
TRBJ1-3 | . | TRBD1 | TRBV7-8 | CASSSRQGLSGNTIYF | TGTGCCAGCAGCTCGCGACAGGGCCTCTCTGGAAACACCATATATTTT
TRBJ2-2 | . | TRBD2 | TRBV19 | CASRGTSVAGELFF | TGTGCCAGTAGGGGGACTAGCGTGGCCGGGGAGCTGTTTTTT
TRBJ2-7 | . | . | TRBV6-1 | CASSAGTAVEQYF | TGTGCCAGCAGTGCCGGGACGGCGGTCGAGCAGTACTTC
TRBJ2-3 | . | . | TRBV7-3 | CASSLDRSDTQYF | TGTGCCAGCAGCTTAGACCGATCGGATACGCAGTATTTT
TRBJ2-7 | . | . | TRBV28 | CASSGAATYEQYF | TGTGCCAGCAGTGGGGCAGCTACCTACGAGCAGTACTTC
TRBJ2-1 | . | TRBD1 | TRBV10-3 | CAIRTGTGGEEQFF | TGTGCCATCAGGACCGGGACAGGGGGTGAGGAGCAGTTCTTC
TRBJ2-1 | . | TRBD1 | TRBV19 | CASSIIADRVNEQFF | TGTGCCAGTAGTATTATCGCGGACAGGGTCAATGAGCAGTTCTTC
TRBJ1-5 | . | . | TRBV7-9 | CASSLGGGGLDGPQHF | TGTGCCAGCAGCTTAGGAGGGGGTGGGTTGGATGGTCCCCAGCATTTT
TRBJ2-5 | . | TRBD2 | TRBV6-5 | CASSSAGGETQYF | TGTGCCAGCAGTTCAGCGGGAGGAGAGACCCAGTACTTC
TRBJ1-2 | . | . | TRBV7-2 | CASSIDTGTVGGYTF | TGTGCCAGCAGCATCGATACCGGGACTGTGGGAGGCTACACCTTC
TRBJ1-2 | . | TRBD1 | TRBV9 | CASSAGDREWGYTF | TGTGCCAGCAGCGCTGGGGACAGGGAATGGGGCTACACCTTC
TRBJ2-7 | . | . | TRBV2 | CASSTELAEQYF | TGTGCCAGCAGTACTGAACTAGCCGAGCAGTACTTC
TRBJ2-2 | . | TRBD1 | TRBV6-5 | CATSETGGNTGELFF | TGTGCCACCTCAGAGACAGGGGGCAACACCGGGGAGCTGTTTTTT
TRBJ2-5 | . | . | TRBV7-7 | CASSLSGGETQYF | TGTGCTAGCAGCTTATCTGGGGGGGAGACCCAGTACTTC
TRBJ1-2 | . | . | TRBV6-1 | CASSEFRDYGYTF | TGTGCCAGCAGTGAATTTCGGGACTATGGCTACACCTTC
TRBJ2-1 | . | . | TRBV21-1 | CASSPGQSYNEQFF | TGTGCCAGCAGCCCCGGGCAGTCCTACAATGAGCAGTTCTTC
TRBJ2-7 | . | . | TRBV9 | CASSVIREQYF | TGTGCCAGCAGCGTAATACGAGAGCAGTACTTC
TRBJ2-1 | once | . | TRBV6-1 | CASSDLVDEQFF | TGTGCCAGCAGTGACTTGGTGGATGAGCAGTTCTTC
TRBJ2-7 | . | TRBD1 | TRBV10-3 | CAAIGGQGRVYEQYF | TGTGCCGCCATAGGGGGACAGGGGCGAGTATACGAGCAGTACTTC
TRBJ2-3 | . | TRBD2 | TRBV11-3 | CASSSRGSGLTDTQYF | TGTGCCAGCAGCTCCCGGGGTAGCGGGCTCACAGATACGCAGTATTTT
TRBJ2-2 | . | . | TRBV27 | CASRGFLRGTGELFF | TGTGCCAGCAGGGGCTTTCTGAGAGGCACCGGGGAGCTGTTTTTT